These T cell receptor beta chains were read from a single sample in a study of blood T cell repertoires in COVID-19. Produced via immunoSEQ multiplex PCR; TCRdb's table is partial and in-frame only. The sample gives about 400,000 clones, 70% to 90% of which show up once; 0.95% to 1% is in the top ten. Sequencing input: PBMCs or T cells enriched from blood (not recorded which). These receptors all stem from a woman aged 25 to 39 with acute COVID-19. The CDR3 runs from the conserved cysteine through the conserved F or W. Fields, in order: J gene, V gene, clone size, D gene, CDR3 protein, CDR3 DNA. D genes are given only for firm matches. Some rows have no size entry. The others give once, few or many, or a class for an expanded clone.

>TRBJ1-1|TRBV2|-|-
CASRVMGLKDTEAFF
TGTGCCAGCAGGGTCATGGGCTTGAAAGACACTGAAGCTTTCTTT
>TRBJ1-1|TRBV7-8|few|-
CASSSLGSFTEAFF
TGTGCCAGCAGCTCACTCGGGAGCTTCACTGAAGCTTTCTTT
>TRBJ2-7|TRBV24-1|-|-
CATSDTQTGYEQYF
TGTGCCACCAGTGACACACAGACAGGCTACGAGCAGTACTTC
>TRBJ2-6|TRBV2|-|TRBD2
CASSDPLAGALSGANVLTF
TGTGCCAGCAGTGATCCACTAGCGGGGGCCCTCTCTGGGGCCAACGTCCTGACTTTC
>TRBJ1-1|TRBV5-1|-|-
CASSLVNGEAFF
TGCGCCAGCAGCTTGGTAAACGGTGAAGCTTTCTTT
>TRBJ1-4|TRBV30|-|-
CAWSVHLQEGMFF
TGTGCCTGGAGTGTACATTTACAGGAGGGAATGTTTTTT
>TRBJ2-7|TRBV3-1/TRBV3-2|-|-
CASSQEKGLSSYEQYF
TGTGCCAGCAGCCAAGAGAAGGGGTTATCATCCTACGAGCAGTACTTC
>TRBJ2-7|TRBV5-1|-|-
CASSLDNYEQYF
TGCGCCAGCAGCTTGGACAACTACGAGCAGTACTTC
>TRBJ2-3|TRBV28|-|TRBD2
CASSYGLAATDTQYF
TGTGCCAGCAGCTATGGACTAGCGGCTACAGATACGCAGTATTTT
>TRBJ1-4|TRBV20-1|-|-
CSASRGYLDEKLFF
TGCAGTGCTAGTAGGGGTTATTTGGATGAAAAACTGTTTTTT
>TRBJ1-3|TRBV14|-|-
CASSQQTGSRGNTIYF
TGTGCCAGCAGCCAGCAAACAGGCTCAAGGGGAAACACCATATATTTT
>TRBJ1-5|TRBV27|-|-
CASTGNQPQHF
TGTGCCAGCACGGGAAATCAGCCCCAGCATTTT
>TRBJ1-4|TRBV3-1/TRBV3-2|-|-
CASSQDRGRDEKLFF
TGTGCCAGCAGCCAAGATAGAGGGAGGGATGAAAAACTGTTTTTT
>TRBJ2-1|TRBV28|-|-
CASSLYSHRDDNEQFF
TGTGCCAGCAGTTTATATTCCCACCGGGATGACAATGAGCAGTTCTTC
>TRBJ2-7|TRBV7-2|-|TRBD1
CASSARDRGRYEQYF
TGTGCCAGCAGCGCCCGGGACAGGGGACGCTACGAGCAGTACTTC
>TRBJ1-3|TRBV4-1|once|-
CASSQIAGISGNTIYF
TGCGCCAGCAGCCAAATAGCGGGCATCTCTGGAAACACCATATATTTT
>TRBJ1-2|TRBV5-4|-|TRBD1
CASRRDRGGYGYTF
TGTGCCAGCAGAAGGGACAGGGGCGGGTATGGCTACACCTTC
>TRBJ2-7|TRBV28|-|-
CASSAPRGASSYEQYF
TGTGCCAGCAGCGCCCCCCGGGGGGCGTCATCCTACGAGCAGTACTTC
>TRBJ1-2|TRBV30|-|-
CAWIGVWGYTF
TGTGCCTGGATAGGAGTGTGGGGCTACACCTTC
>TRBJ2-5|TRBV5-8|-|-
CAVRLQAGLRETQYF
TGTGCCGTCCGCTTGCAGGCAGGGCTTAGGGAGACCCAGTACTTC
>TRBJ2-7|TRBV27|-|TRBD1
CASSLAGQGYEQYF
TGTGCCAGCAGTTTGGCGGGACAGGGCTACGAGCAGTACTTC
>TRBJ1-2|TRBV20-1|-|-
CSASHFGYTF
TGCAGTGCTAGTCACTTTGGCTACACCTTC
>TRBJ1-5|TRBV10-3|-|-
CAIRRTDLRNQPQHF
TGTGCCATCAGAAGGACAGACCTTCGCAATCAGCCCCAGCATTTT
>TRBJ2-7|TRBV10-3|-|-
CAISGGTAPGEQYF
TGTGCCATCAGCGGGGGAACGGCCCCGGGGGAGCAGTACTTC
>TRBJ2-1|TRBV9|-|TRBD2
CASSVGGGEQFF
TGTGCCAGCAGCGTAGGCGGGGGTGAGCAGTTCTTC
>TRBJ1-2|TRBV27|-|-
CASSLRGEAYGYTF
TGTGCCAGCAGTTTACGGGGGGAGGCCTATGGCTACACCTTC
>TRBJ1-4|TRBV5-1|-|-
CASSFRESNEKLFF
TGCGCCAGCAGCTTCCGGGAATCAAATGAAAAACTGTTTTTT